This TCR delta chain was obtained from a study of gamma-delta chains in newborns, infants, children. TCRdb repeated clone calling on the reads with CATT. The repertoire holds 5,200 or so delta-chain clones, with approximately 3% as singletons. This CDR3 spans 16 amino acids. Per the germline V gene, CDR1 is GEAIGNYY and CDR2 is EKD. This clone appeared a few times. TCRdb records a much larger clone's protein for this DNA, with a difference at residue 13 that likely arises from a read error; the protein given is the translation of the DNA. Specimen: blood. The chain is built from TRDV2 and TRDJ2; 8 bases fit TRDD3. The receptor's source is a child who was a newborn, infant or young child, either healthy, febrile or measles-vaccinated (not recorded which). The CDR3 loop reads CACDILGAALTARLFF. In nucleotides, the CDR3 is TGTGCCTGTGACATACTGGGGGCCGCTTTGACAGCACGACTCTTCTTT.